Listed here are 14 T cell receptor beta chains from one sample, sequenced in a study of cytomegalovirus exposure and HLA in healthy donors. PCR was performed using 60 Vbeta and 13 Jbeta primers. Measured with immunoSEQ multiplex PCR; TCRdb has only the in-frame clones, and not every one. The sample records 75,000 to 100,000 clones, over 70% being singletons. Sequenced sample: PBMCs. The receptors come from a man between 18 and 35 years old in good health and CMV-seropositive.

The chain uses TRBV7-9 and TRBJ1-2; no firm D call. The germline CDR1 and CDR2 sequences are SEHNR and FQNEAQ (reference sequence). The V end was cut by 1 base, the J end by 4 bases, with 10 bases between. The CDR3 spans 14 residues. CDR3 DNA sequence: TGTGCCAGCAGCTTAGGGGAGACCGGCTATGGCTACACCTTC. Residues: CASSLGETGYGYTF. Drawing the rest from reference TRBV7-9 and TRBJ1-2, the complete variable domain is DTGVSQNPRHKITKRGQNVTFRCDPISEHNRLYWYRQTLGQGPEFLTYFQNEAQLEKSRLLSDRFSAERPKGSFSTLEIQRTEQGDSAMYLCASSLGETGYGYTFGSGTRLTVV.

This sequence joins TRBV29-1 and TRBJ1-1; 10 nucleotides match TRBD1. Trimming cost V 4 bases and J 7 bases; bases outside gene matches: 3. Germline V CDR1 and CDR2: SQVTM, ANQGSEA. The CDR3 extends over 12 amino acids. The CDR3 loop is CSVGQGASEAFF. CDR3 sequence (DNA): TGCAGCGTTGGACAGGGGGCAAGTGAAGCTTTCTTT.

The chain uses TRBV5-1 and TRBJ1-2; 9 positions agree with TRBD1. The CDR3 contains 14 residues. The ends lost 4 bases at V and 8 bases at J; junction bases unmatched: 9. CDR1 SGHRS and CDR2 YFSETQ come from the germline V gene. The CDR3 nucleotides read TGCGCCAGCAGCGACCCGGGACAGGGAGGAGGCTACACCTTC. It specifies CASSDPGQGGGYTF.

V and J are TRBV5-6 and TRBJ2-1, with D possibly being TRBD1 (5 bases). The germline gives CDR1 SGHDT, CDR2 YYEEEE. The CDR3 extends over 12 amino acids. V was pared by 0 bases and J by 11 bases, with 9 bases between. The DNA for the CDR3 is TGTGCCAGCAGCTTGGGGGCAGGGAAGCAGTTCTTC. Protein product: CASSLGAGKQFF.

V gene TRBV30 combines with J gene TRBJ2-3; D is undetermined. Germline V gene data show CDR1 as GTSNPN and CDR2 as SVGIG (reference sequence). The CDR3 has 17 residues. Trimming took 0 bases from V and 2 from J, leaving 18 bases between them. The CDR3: CAWSVWSLVHSTDTQYF. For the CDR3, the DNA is TGTGCCTGGAGTGTATGGTCCCTAGTCCACTCCACAGATACGCAGTATTTT.

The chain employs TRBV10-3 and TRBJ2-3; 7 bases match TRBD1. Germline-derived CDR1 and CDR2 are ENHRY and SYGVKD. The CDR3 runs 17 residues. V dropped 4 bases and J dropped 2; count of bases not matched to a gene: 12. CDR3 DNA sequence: TGTGCCATCAGTGCCCACTTTCCGGGACAGATCACAGATACGCAGTATTTT. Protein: CAISAHFPGQITDTQYF.

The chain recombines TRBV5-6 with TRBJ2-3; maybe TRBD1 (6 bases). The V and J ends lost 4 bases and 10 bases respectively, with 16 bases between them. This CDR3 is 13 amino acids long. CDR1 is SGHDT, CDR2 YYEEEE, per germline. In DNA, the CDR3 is TGTGCCAGCAGCGAAGTTGGACAGAAGGCGCAGTATTTT. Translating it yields CASSEVGQKAQYF.

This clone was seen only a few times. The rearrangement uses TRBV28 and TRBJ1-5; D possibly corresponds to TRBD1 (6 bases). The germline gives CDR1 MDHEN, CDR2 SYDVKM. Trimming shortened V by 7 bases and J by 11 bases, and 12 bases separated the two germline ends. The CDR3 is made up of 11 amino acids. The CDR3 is CASTTGTTQHF. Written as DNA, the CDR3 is TGTGCCAGCACCACTGGGACAACCCAGCATTTT.

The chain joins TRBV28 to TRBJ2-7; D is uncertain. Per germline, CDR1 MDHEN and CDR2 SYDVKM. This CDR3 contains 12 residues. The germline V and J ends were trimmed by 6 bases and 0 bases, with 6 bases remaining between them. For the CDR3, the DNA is TGTGCCAGCAGCCCGGGCTCCTACGAGCAGTACTTC. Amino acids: CASSPGSYEQYF. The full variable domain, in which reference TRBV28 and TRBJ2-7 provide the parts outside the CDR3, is DVKVTQSSRYLVKRTGEKVFLECVQDMDHENMFWYRQDPGLGLRLIYFSYDVKMKEKGDIPEGYSVSREKKERFSLILESASTNQTSMYLCASSPGSYEQYFGPGTRLTVT.

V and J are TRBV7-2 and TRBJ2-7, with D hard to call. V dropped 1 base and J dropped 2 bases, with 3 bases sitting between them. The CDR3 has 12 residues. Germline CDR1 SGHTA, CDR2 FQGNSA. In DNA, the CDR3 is TGTGCCAGCAGCTTAGATACCTACGAGCAGTACTTC. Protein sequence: CASSLDTYEQYF.

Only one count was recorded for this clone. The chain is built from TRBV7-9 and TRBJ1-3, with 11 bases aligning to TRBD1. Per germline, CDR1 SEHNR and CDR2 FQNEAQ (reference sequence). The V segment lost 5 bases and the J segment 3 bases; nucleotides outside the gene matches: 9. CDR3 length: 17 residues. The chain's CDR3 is CASSHGTGGFGGNTIYF. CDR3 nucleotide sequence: TGTGCCAGCAGCCACGGGACAGGGGGTTTTGGTGGAAACACCATATATTTT.

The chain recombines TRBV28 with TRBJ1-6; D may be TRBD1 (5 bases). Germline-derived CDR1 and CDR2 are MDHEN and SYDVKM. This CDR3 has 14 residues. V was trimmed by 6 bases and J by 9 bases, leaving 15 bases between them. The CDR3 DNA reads TGTGCCAGCAGGTACCAGGGTCTAAGTTCACCCCTCCACTTT. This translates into CASRYQGLSSPLHF.

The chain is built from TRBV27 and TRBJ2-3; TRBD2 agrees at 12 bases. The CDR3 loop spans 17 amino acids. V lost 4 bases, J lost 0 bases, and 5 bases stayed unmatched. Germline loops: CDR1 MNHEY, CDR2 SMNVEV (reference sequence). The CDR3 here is CASSSRLAGASTDTQYF. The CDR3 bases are TGTGCCAGCAGTTCGCGACTAGCGGGAGCTAGCACAGATACGCAGTATTTT.

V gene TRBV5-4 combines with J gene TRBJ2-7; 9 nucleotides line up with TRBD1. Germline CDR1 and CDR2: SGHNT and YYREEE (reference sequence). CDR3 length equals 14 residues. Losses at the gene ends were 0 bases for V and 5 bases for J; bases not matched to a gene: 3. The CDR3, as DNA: TGTGCCAGCAGCTTGGACAGGGGGCTCAACGAGCAGTACTTC. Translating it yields CASSLDRGLNEQYF.